The 15 T cell receptor beta chains reported below all come from one sample, sequenced in a study of T cell responses to AZD1222 COVID-19 vaccine. Clones were read by immunoSEQ multiplex PCR, and TCRdb kept only the in-frame ones, dropping some. The sample lists 95,000 to 110,000 clones, roughly 87% occurring once. The starting material was peripheral blood, obtained on day 0 of AZD1222 vaccination. The source is an adult in good health.

The chain links TRBV20-1 to TRBJ1-2; D unclear. The CDR3 covers 8 residues. Per the germline V gene, CDR1 is DFQATT and CDR2 is SNEGSKA (reference sequence). V lost 8 bases to trimming and J lost 6 bases, with 4 bases between them. The CDR3 region is CSWDGYTF. CDR3 DNA sequence: TGCAGTTGGGATGGCTACACCTTC.

The gene calls are TRBV18 and TRBJ2-2; 10 bases align to TRBD1. Germline CDR1 KGHSH, CDR2 LQKENI. Trimming took 4 bases from V and 6 from J; bases not matched to a gene: 5. The CDR3 covers 15 residues. CDR3 sequence: CASSLRTGGAGELFF. CDR3 sequence (DNA): TGTGCCAGCTCACTCCGGACAGGGGGAGCCGGGGAGCTGTTTTTT.

The chain combines TRBV2 with TRBJ2-2; D is possibly TRBD2 (7 bases). Germline V gene sequence: CDR1 SNHLY, CDR2 FYNNEI. V lost 8 bases and J 4 bases, leaving 11 bases between the germline ends. CDR3 size: 13 residues. This chain's CDR3 is CASGRDITGELFF. CDR3 bases: TGTGCCAGCGGGAGGGACATCACCGGGGAGCTGTTTTTT.

This chain links TRBV6-2 or TRBV6-3 with TRBJ2-3; D might be TRBD2 (5 bases). This CDR3 comprises 15 residues. V was clipped by 2 bases and J by 1 base, with 10 bases between them. Germline V lookup: CDR1 MNHEY, CDR2 SVGEGT. The CDR3: CASSYRFGGTDTQYF. CDR3 nucleotides: TGTGCCAGCAGTTACCGATTCGGGGGCACAGATACGCAGTATTTT.

The chain combines TRBV7-9 with TRBJ2-7; 7 nucleotides align to TRBD1. V was pared by 3 bases and J by 6 bases, with 5 bases of the junction left unmatched. CDR1 and CDR2 from the germline V gene are SEHNR and FQNEAQ (reference sequence). The length of the CDR3 is 13 residues. CDR3 protein: CASSFTGEFEQYF. The CDR3 coding sequence is TGTGCCAGCAGCTTCACAGGGGAATTCGAGCAGTACTTC.

V is TRBV7-9 and J is TRBJ2-3, with 10 bases that match TRBD1. Looked up from germline, CDR1 is SEHNR and CDR2 is FQNEAQ (reference sequence). The CDR3 runs to 15 residues. V was pared by 5 bases and J by 0 bases, with 2 bases of the junction left unmatched. The CDR3 DNA is TGTGCCAGCAGCAGGGGACAGGGGAGCACAGATACGCAGTATTTT. This sequence encodes CASSRGQGSTDTQYF.

A single count supports this clone. The V call is TRBV9, the J call TRBJ2-5, with 7 bases lining up with TRBD1. J gave up 5 bases and V 5 bases, and 12 bases lay outside the gene matches. This CDR3 has 15 amino acids. Germline CDR1 is SGDLS and CDR2 is YYNGEE. CDR3: CASSMEQGITETQYF. The CDR3 region has the DNA TGTGCCAGCAGTATGGAACAGGGGATCACGGAGACCCAGTACTTC.

This clone was counted a few times. The DNA of the CDR3 is TGTGCCAGCACCCGACTCACTAGCTCCTACGAGCAGTACTTC. Protein sequence: CASTRLTSSYEQYF. The chain combines TRBV7-2 with TRBJ2-7; a weak D match, TRBD2 (5 bases). This CDR3 is 14 amino acids long. Germline V gene data show CDR1 as SGHTA and CDR2 as FQGNSA. Deletions cut 7 bases from V and 0 bases from J, with 13 bases between.

The J gene is TRBJ1-2, the V gene TRBV5-4; 7 bases map to TRBD1. In germline, CDR1 is SGHNT, CDR2 YYREEE (reference sequence). The ends lost 3 bases at V and 4 bases at J; junction bases unmatched: 6. The CDR3 consists of 14 residues. The CDR3: CASSYPGQLYGYTF. The CDR3 nucleotides are TGTGCCAGCAGCTATCCGGGACAGCTCTATGGCTACACCTTC.

The V call is TRBV28, the J call TRBJ2-5; no reliable D call. Germline V gives CDR1 MDHEN, CDR2 SYDVKM. Trimming shortened V by 3 bases and J by 1 base, and 3 bases separated the two germline ends. The CDR3 is made up of 12 amino acids. DNA for the CDR3: TGTGCCAGCAGTTTTCCCCAAGAGACCCAGTACTTC. Amino acids: CASSFPQETQYF.

This clone was recorded a few times. In DNA, the CDR3 is TGTGCCAGCAGCAAGGGAGGGCTTGGGTACGAGCAGTACTTC. Its protein is CASSKGGLGYEQYF. The chain uses TRBV9 and TRBJ2-7; 7 positions agree with TRBD2. Germline CDR1 reads SGDLS; CDR2 reads YYNGEE. V lost 4 bases and J lost 4; bases outside the gene matches: 8. The CDR3 length is 14 residues.

This rearrangement joins TRBV7-2 to TRBJ1-1, with unresolved D. Germline assignment: CDR1 SGHTA and CDR2 FQGNSA. This CDR3 has 15 residues. Deletions cut 1 base from V and 1 base from J, with 10 bases between. CDR3 nucleotides: TGTGCCAGCAGCTTAGACGCTTGGCAGAACACTGAAGCTTTCTTT. It yields the protein CASSLDAWQNTEAFF. Filled out from reference TRBV7-2 and TRBJ1-1, the complete variable domain reads GAGVSQSPSNKVTEKGKDVELRCDPISGHTALYWYRQSLGQGLEFLIYFQGNSAPDKSGLPSDRFSAERTGGSVSTLTIQRTQQEDSAVYLCASSLDAWQNTEAFFGQGTRLTVV.

On this clone itself: Other DNA sequences within the sample encode an identical CDR3. The gene calls are TRBV12-3 or TRBV12-4 and TRBJ2-3; D remains ambiguous. V was clipped by 3 bases and J by 6 bases, with 4 bases between them. This CDR3 is 11 amino acids long. Here the CDR3 DNA reads TGTGCCAGCAGTTTGGGGGATACGCAGTATTTT. It specifies CASSLGDTQYF.

V usage is TRBV21-1 and J usage is TRBJ2-7; the DNA was not compared with TRBD2, the D call given in the table. TRBV21-1 is classified as a pseudogene. This CDR3 is built from 12 residues. The CDR3 DNA is TGTGCCAGCAGTACGAGCTCCTACGAGCAGTACTTC. Amino acid sequence: CASSTSSYEQYF.

This chain connects TRBV7-9 to TRBJ1-2; the D gene is possibly TRBD1 (5 bases). This CDR3 comprises 14 residues. Trimming removed 0 bases from V and 4 bases from J, with 9 bases in between. CDR1 is SEHNR, CDR2 FQNEAQ, per germline (reference sequence). CDR3 sequence (DNA): TGTGCCAGCAGCTTAGCGACAGCTAGCTATGGCTACACCTTC. This encodes CASSLATASYGYTF.